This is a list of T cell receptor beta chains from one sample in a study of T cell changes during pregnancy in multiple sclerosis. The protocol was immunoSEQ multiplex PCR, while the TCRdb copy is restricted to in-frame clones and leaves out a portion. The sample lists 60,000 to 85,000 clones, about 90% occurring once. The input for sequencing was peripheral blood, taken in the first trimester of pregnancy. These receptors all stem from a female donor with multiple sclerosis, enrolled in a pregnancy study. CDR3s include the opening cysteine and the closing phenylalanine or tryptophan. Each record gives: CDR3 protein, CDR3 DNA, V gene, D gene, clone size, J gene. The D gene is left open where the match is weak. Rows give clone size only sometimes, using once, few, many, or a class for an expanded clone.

CDR3aa: CASSYSTHGYTF; CDR3nt: TGTGCCAGCAGTTACAGTACGCATGGCTACACCTTC; v_gene: TRBV28; d_gene: NA; abundance: NA; j_gene: TRBJ1-2
CDR3aa: CASRTSGSSYEQYF; CDR3nt: TGCGCCAGCAGAACAAGCGGGAGCTCCTACGAGCAGTACTTC; v_gene: TRBV10-2; d_gene: TRBD2; abundance: NA; j_gene: TRBJ2-7
CDR3aa: CASRAVTVLYGYTF; CDR3nt: TGCGCCAGCAGGGCTGTGACAGTGCTCTATGGCTACACCTTC; v_gene: TRBV10-1; d_gene: NA; abundance: NA; j_gene: TRBJ1-2
CDR3aa: CASSIRGPTGELFF; CDR3nt: TGTGCCAGTAGTATAAGGGGGCCCACCGGGGAGCTGTTTTTT; v_gene: TRBV19; d_gene: TRBD1; abundance: NA; j_gene: TRBJ2-2
CDR3aa: CASSQGIGEKLFF; CDR3nt: TGTGCCAGCAGCCAGGGGATAGGGGAAAAACTGTTTTTT; v_gene: TRBV5-4; d_gene: NA; abundance: NA; j_gene: TRBJ1-4
CDR3aa: CASGTGTGKVHYGYTF; CDR3nt: TGTGCCAGCGGAACCGGGACAGGGAAGGTGCACTATGGCTACACCTTC; v_gene: TRBV7-8; d_gene: TRBD1; abundance: NA; j_gene: TRBJ1-2
CDR3aa: CASSLSWGGLAKNIQYF; CDR3nt: TGTGCCAGCAGCTTATCATGGGGGGGCCTAGCCAAAAACATTCAGTACTTC; v_gene: TRBV7-8; d_gene: NA; abundance: NA; j_gene: TRBJ2-4
CDR3aa: CAWSTTRPGNSPLHF; CDR3nt: TGTGCCTGGAGCACGACCCGTCCGGGGAATTCACCCCTCCACTTT; v_gene: TRBV30; d_gene: NA; abundance: NA; j_gene: TRBJ1-6
CDR3aa: CASGPRKKDSRGYTF; CDR3nt: TGTGCTAGTGGTCCCCGGAAGAAGGACAGCCGTGGCTACACCTTC; v_gene: TRBV12-5; d_gene: NA; abundance: NA; j_gene: TRBJ1-2
CDR3aa: CASRRTGGTYEQYF; CDR3nt: TGTGCCAGCAGAAGGACAGGGGGGACCTACGAGCAGTACTTC; v_gene: TRBV5-6; d_gene: TRBD1; abundance: NA; j_gene: TRBJ2-7
CDR3aa: CASSLGGLAEAFF; CDR3nt: TGCGCCAGCAGCTTAGGCGGACTGGCTGAAGCTTTCTTT; v_gene: TRBV5-1; d_gene: NA; abundance: few; j_gene: TRBJ1-1
CDR3aa: CAISVGTGLYNEQFF; CDR3nt: TGTGCCATCAGTGTGGGGACAGGGCTCTACAATGAGCAGTTCTTC; v_gene: TRBV10-3; d_gene: TRBD1; abundance: NA; j_gene: TRBJ2-1
CDR3aa: CASRVSGIREQYF; CDR3nt: TGTGCCAGCCGGGTTAGCGGGATACGGGAGCAGTACTTC; v_gene: TRBV28; d_gene: TRBD2; abundance: NA; j_gene: TRBJ2-7
CDR3aa: CASSQGTGPYGYTF; CDR3nt: TGCGCCAGCAGCCAGGGGACAGGGCCCTATGGCTACACCTTC; v_gene: TRBV5-1; d_gene: TRBD1; abundance: NA; j_gene: TRBJ1-2
CDR3aa: CASSLRREAEQFF; CDR3nt: TGTGCCAGCAGCTTACGGCGGGAGGCTGAGCAGTTCTTC; v_gene: TRBV11-2; d_gene: TRBD2; abundance: NA; j_gene: TRBJ2-1
CDR3aa: CASRRGGSSYNEQFF; CDR3nt: TGTGCCAGCAGGCGGGGGGGGAGCTCCTACAATGAGCAGTTCTTC; v_gene: TRBV28; d_gene: TRBD2; abundance: NA; j_gene: TRBJ2-1
CDR3aa: CASSPPGTLNTEAFF; CDR3nt: TGTGCCAGCAGCCCCCCCGGGACATTGAACACTGAAGCTTTCTTT; v_gene: TRBV7-3; d_gene: NA; abundance: NA; j_gene: TRBJ1-1
CDR3aa: CASSIRGGQGYGYTF; CDR3nt: TGTGCCAGTAGTATTCGCGGGGGGCAAGGCTATGGCTACACCTTC; v_gene: TRBV19; d_gene: NA; abundance: NA; j_gene: TRBJ1-2